Only one count was recorded for the clone carrying this TCR beta chain. The data are from a study of control samples from healthy donors and cancer patients. Some clones are missing from TCRdb's copy, which holds only in-frame ones; the method was immunoSEQ multiplex PCR. The sample has about 100,000 clones; over 75% are singletons. The CDR3 is 15 residues long. Deletions cut 0 bases from V and 2 bases from J, with 9 bases between. Germline assignment: CDR1 SGHDT and CDR2 YYEEEE. The clonotype originates from a woman aged 50 to 60 in good health. This rearrangement joins TRBV5-6 to TRBJ2-1, with D uncertain. Sequenced: blood. The CDR3 DNA reads TGTGCCAGCAGCTTGGGGTTGACAACCTACAATGAGCAGTTCTTC. Translating gives CASSLGLTTYNEQFF. The whole variable domain, filled in from reference TRBV5-6 and TRBJ2-1, reads DAGVTQSPTHLIKTRGQQVTLRCSPKSGHDTVSWYQQALGQGPQFIFQYYEEEERQRGNFPDRFSGHQFPNYSSELNVNALLLGDSALYLCASSLGLTTYNEQFFGPGTRLTVL.